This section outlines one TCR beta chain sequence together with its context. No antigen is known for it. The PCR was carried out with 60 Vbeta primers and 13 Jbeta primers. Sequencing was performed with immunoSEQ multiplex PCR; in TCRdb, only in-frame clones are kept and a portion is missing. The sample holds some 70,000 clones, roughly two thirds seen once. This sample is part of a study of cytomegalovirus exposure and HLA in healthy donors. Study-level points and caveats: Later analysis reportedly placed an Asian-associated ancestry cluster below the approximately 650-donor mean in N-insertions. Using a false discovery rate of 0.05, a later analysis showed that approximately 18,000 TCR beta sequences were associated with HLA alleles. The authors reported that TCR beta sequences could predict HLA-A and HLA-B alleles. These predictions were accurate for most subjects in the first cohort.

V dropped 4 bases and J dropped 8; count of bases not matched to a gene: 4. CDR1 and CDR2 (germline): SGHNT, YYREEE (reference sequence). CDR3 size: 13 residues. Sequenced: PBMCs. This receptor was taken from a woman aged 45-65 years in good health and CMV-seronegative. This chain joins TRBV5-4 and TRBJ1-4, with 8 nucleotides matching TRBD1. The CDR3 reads CASSQQGGEKLFF. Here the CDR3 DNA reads TGTGCCAGCAGCCAACAGGGGGGAGAAAAACTGTTTTTT. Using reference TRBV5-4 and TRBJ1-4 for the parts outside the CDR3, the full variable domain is ETGVTQSPTHLIKTRGQQVTLRCSSQSGHNTVSWYQQALGQGPQFIFQYYREEENGRGNFPPRFSGLQFPNYSSELNVNALELDDSALYLCASSQQGGEKLFFGSGTQLSVL.